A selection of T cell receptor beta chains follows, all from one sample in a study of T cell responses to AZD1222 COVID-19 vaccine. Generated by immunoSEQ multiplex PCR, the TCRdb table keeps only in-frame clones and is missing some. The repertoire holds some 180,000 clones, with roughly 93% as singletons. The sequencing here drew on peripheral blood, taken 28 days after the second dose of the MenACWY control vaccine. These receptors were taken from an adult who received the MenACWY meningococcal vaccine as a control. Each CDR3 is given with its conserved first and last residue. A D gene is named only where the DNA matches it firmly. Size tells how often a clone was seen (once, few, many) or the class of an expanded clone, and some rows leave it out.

CDR3 DNA: TGTGCCAGTAGTGCCCTCGGGTGGGGGACTGAAGCTTTCTTT
CDR3 protein: CASSALGWGTEAFF
J gene: TRBJ1-1
D gene: .
clone size: .
V gene: TRBV19

CDR3 DNA: TGTGCCAGCAGCTTAGGGGTGACACTGAACTACAATGAGCAGTTCTTC
CDR3 protein: CASSLGVTLNYNEQFF
J gene: TRBJ2-1
D gene: .
clone size: .
V gene: TRBV11-3

CDR3 DNA: TGTGCCAGCTCACCGCGGGGGCAGGTGCTTCGAAGCACAGATACGCAGTATTTT
CDR3 protein: CASSPRGQVLRSTDTQYF
J gene: TRBJ2-3
D gene: .
clone size: .
V gene: TRBV18

CDR3 DNA: TGCGCCAGCAGCTTGGCCGGACAGAATCTACCTAATGAGCAGTTCTTC
CDR3 protein: CASSLAGQNLPNEQFF
J gene: TRBJ2-1
D gene: .
clone size: .
V gene: TRBV5-1

CDR3 DNA: TGCAGCGTTGATGCTCGGTCGGGAACAGCCTATGGCTACACCTTC
CDR3 protein: CSVDARSGTAYGYTF
J gene: TRBJ1-2
D gene: .
clone size: .
V gene: TRBV29-1

CDR3 DNA: TGTGCCAGCAGCAAAGGTGCGGTGGGGCCCCAGCATTTT
CDR3 protein: CASSKGAVGPQHF
J gene: TRBJ1-5
D gene: .
clone size: once
V gene: TRBV7-8

CDR3 DNA: TGTGCCAGCAAGCTGCGGGGGGTAGAAGATACGCAGTATTTT
CDR3 protein: CASKLRGVEDTQYF
J gene: TRBJ2-3
D gene: TRBD2
clone size: .
V gene: TRBV2

CDR3 DNA: TGCGCCAGTACGCGGGATGGCCGGAGTTCAGAGACCCAGTACTTC
CDR3 protein: CASTRDGRSSETQYF
J gene: TRBJ2-5
D gene: .
clone size: .
V gene: TRBV5-1

CDR3 DNA: TGTGCCAGCAGCCTAGCGGGGGACAATGAGCAGTTCTTC
CDR3 protein: CASSLAGDNEQFF
J gene: TRBJ2-1
D gene: TRBD2
clone size: .
V gene: TRBV3-1/TRBV3-2

CDR3 DNA: TGTGCCAGCAGTTTACCGGGACAGGGAGTACCGCCCCAGCATTTT
CDR3 protein: CASSLPGQGVPPQHF
J gene: TRBJ1-5
D gene: TRBD1
clone size: once
V gene: TRBV28

CDR3 DNA: TGTGCCAGCAGTTACTCGGGGTTTTCCTATAATTCACCCCTCCACTTT
CDR3 protein: CASSYSGFSYNSPLHF
J gene: TRBJ1-6
D gene: .
clone size: .
V gene: TRBV6-5

CDR3 DNA: TGTGCCAGCAGCTCACAGGGGTTGACTGAAGCTTTCTTT
CDR3 protein: CASSSQGLTEAFF
J gene: TRBJ1-1
D gene: TRBD1
clone size: .
V gene: TRBV7-2

CDR3 DNA: TGTGCCAGCAGTGATGGTAGCGGGGAGCTGTTTTTT
CDR3 protein: CASSDGSGELFF
J gene: TRBJ2-2
D gene: .
clone size: once
V gene: TRBV2

CDR3 DNA: TGTGCGTTCTCACCGGGACAGGGGATACTCAATCAGCCCCAGCATTTT
CDR3 protein: CAFSPGQGILNQPQHF
J gene: TRBJ1-5
D gene: TRBD1
clone size: .
V gene: TRBV30

CDR3 DNA: TGCGCCAGCAGCTTGGCTTCGGGGGCTAGCACAGATACGCAGTATTTT
CDR3 protein: CASSLASGASTDTQYF
J gene: TRBJ2-3
D gene: .
clone size: .
V gene: TRBV5-1

CDR3 DNA: TGTGCCAGCAGTTTAGGGCGACGGCCCCAGCATTTT
CDR3 protein: CASSLGRRPQHF
J gene: TRBJ1-5
D gene: .
clone size: .
V gene: TRBV28

CDR3 DNA: TGTGCCAGCAGCCTCGGACAGGGGGCAATTGGAAACACCATATATTTT
CDR3 protein: CASSLGQGAIGNTIYF
J gene: TRBJ1-3
D gene: TRBD1
clone size: .
V gene: TRBV7-8

CDR3 DNA: TGTGCCTGGAGTGTAGGGACATCAAACACCATATATTTT
CDR3 protein: CAWSVGTSNTIYF
J gene: TRBJ1-3
D gene: .
clone size: .
V gene: TRBV30

CDR3 DNA: TGTGCCATCGGACAGGGGGCCGCTGAAGCTTTCTTT
CDR3 protein: CAIGQGAAEAFF
J gene: TRBJ1-1
D gene: TRBD1
clone size: .
V gene: TRBV2

CDR3 DNA: TGTGCCAGCAGTGGTCAGGTGTTCGGCTACACCTTC
CDR3 protein: CASSGQVFGYTF
J gene: TRBJ1-2
D gene: .
clone size: .
V gene: TRBV2

CDR3 DNA: TGTGCCAGCAGTTTCCGTCGGACTAACTATGGCTACACCTTC
CDR3 protein: CASSFRRTNYGYTF
J gene: TRBJ1-2
D gene: .
clone size: .
V gene: TRBV6-2/TRBV6-3

CDR3 DNA: TGTGCCAGCAGCTTCCTCGCGGCGAACACTGAAGCTTTCTTT
CDR3 protein: CASSFLAANTEAFF
J gene: TRBJ1-1
D gene: .
clone size: .
V gene: TRBV7-9

CDR3 DNA: TGCGCCAGCAGCGGCGAGGGTTTCACTGAAGCTTTCTTT
CDR3 protein: CASSGEGFTEAFF
J gene: TRBJ1-1
D gene: .
clone size: .
V gene: TRBV5-1

CDR3 DNA: TGTGCCAGCAGTGAAGGGGCTTTTCAGCCCCAGCATTTT
CDR3 protein: CASSEGAFQPQHF
J gene: TRBJ1-5
D gene: .
clone size: .
V gene: TRBV2

CDR3 DNA: TGCAGCTCCCGAACGGGGGGGAATGGCTACACCTTC
CDR3 protein: CSSRTGGNGYTF
J gene: TRBJ1-2
D gene: .
clone size: .
V gene: TRBV29-1

CDR3 DNA: TGCAGCGTTCTCGCGGGACAGGGCTCGGAAGGCTACACCTTC
CDR3 protein: CSVLAGQGSEGYTF
J gene: TRBJ1-2
D gene: TRBD1
clone size: .
V gene: TRBV29-1

CDR3 DNA: TGTGCCAGCAGTTACGGAGCAGGACTGACCACTGAAGCTTTCTTT
CDR3 protein: CASSYGAGLTTEAFF
J gene: TRBJ1-1
D gene: .
clone size: .
V gene: TRBV6-5

CDR3 DNA: TGTGCCAGCAGCTCCCCGGCGGCTACCTATGGCTACACCTTC
CDR3 protein: CASSSPAATYGYTF
J gene: TRBJ1-2
D gene: .
clone size: .
V gene: TRBV7-3

CDR3 DNA: TGTGCCAGCAGCCAAGATTGGGGGGCCACCTACAATGAGCAGTTCTTC
CDR3 protein: CASSQDWGATYNEQFF
J gene: TRBJ2-1
D gene: .
clone size: .
V gene: TRBV14

CDR3 DNA: TGTGCCTGGAGTGTAGGGAATAATCAGCCCCAGCATTTT
CDR3 protein: CAWSVGNNQPQHF
J gene: TRBJ1-5
D gene: .
clone size: .
V gene: TRBV30

CDR3 DNA: TGTGCCAGCAGTTACTCCCGATTGTCTGGAAACACCATATATTTT
CDR3 protein: CASSYSRLSGNTIYF
J gene: TRBJ1-3
D gene: .
clone size: .
V gene: TRBV6-5

CDR3 DNA: TGTGCCAGTACTAAAGTGGGTTCTAGCCACTACAATGAGCAGTTCTTC
CDR3 protein: CASTKVGSSHYNEQFF
J gene: TRBJ2-1
D gene: .
clone size: .
V gene: TRBV19

CDR3 DNA: TGTGCTAGCAGCTCCAAAATGCGGGGGGGCCTCAATGAGCAGTTCTTC
CDR3 protein: CASSSKMRGGLNEQFF
J gene: TRBJ2-1
D gene: TRBD2
clone size: .
V gene: TRBV7-7

CDR3 DNA: TGTGCCAGTACCTTGACGTCAGGGAATTTTGGCTACACCTTC
CDR3 protein: CASTLTSGNFGYTF
J gene: TRBJ1-2
D gene: .
clone size: .
V gene: TRBV19

CDR3 DNA: TGCGCCAGCAGTTTCAGCGTTGGTCTTACTTATAATTCACCCCTCCACTTT
CDR3 protein: CASSFSVGLTYNSPLHF
J gene: TRBJ1-6
D gene: .
clone size: .
V gene: TRBV5-1

CDR3 DNA: TGTGCCAGCAGCCGCGGGAACACTGAAGCTTTCTTT
CDR3 protein: CASSRGNTEAFF
J gene: TRBJ1-1
D gene: .
clone size: .
V gene: TRBV7-9

CDR3 DNA: TGTGCCAGTAGTATGGGGGGCACAGATACGCAGTATTTT
CDR3 protein: CASSMGGTDTQYF
J gene: TRBJ2-3
D gene: .
clone size: .
V gene: TRBV19

CDR3 DNA: TGCGCCAGCAGCTTGGTGGCTAGCGGGGTGGATGAGCAGTTCTTC
CDR3 protein: CASSLVASGVDEQFF
J gene: TRBJ2-1
D gene: TRBD2
clone size: .
V gene: TRBV5-1

CDR3 DNA: TGTGCCAGCAGGAGTGGGGGGCTCTCCGGCCAGACCCAGTACTTC
CDR3 protein: CASRSGGLSGQTQYF
J gene: TRBJ2-5
D gene: .
clone size: .
V gene: TRBV2

CDR3 DNA: TGTGCCAGCAGTTACCGGGGCAGGGTCAACACTGAAGCTTTCTTT
CDR3 protein: CASSYRGRVNTEAFF
J gene: TRBJ1-1
D gene: .
clone size: once
V gene: TRBV6-2/TRBV6-3

CDR3 DNA: TGTGCCAGCAGTTACTTTTCGCCAGGGAACACTGAAGCTTTCTTT
CDR3 protein: CASSYFSPGNTEAFF
J gene: TRBJ1-1
D gene: .
clone size: .
V gene: TRBV6-5

CDR3 DNA: TGTGCCAGCAGCTTAACAGACTCTGGAAACACCATATATTTT
CDR3 protein: CASSLTDSGNTIYF
J gene: TRBJ1-3
D gene: .
clone size: once
V gene: TRBV11-2

CDR3 DNA: TGTGCCAGCAGCTCGGAGCTTGGCTCACCCCTCCACTTT
CDR3 protein: CASSSELGSPLHF
J gene: TRBJ1-6
D gene: .
clone size: .
V gene: TRBV6-2/TRBV6-3

CDR3 DNA: TGTGCCAGCAGTTGGGCGTCTAGCGGGGGGATTAGCACAGATACGCAGTATTTT
CDR3 protein: CASSWASSGGISTDTQYF
J gene: TRBJ2-3
D gene: TRBD2
clone size: .
V gene: TRBV27

CDR3 DNA: TGTGCCAGCGGCGGACAGGGCTCAACCGGGGAGCTGTTTTTT
CDR3 protein: CASGGQGSTGELFF
J gene: TRBJ2-2
D gene: TRBD1
clone size: .
V gene: TRBV7-2

CDR3 DNA: TGTGCCAGCTCCGTCTACAGGGAGACTGAAGCTTTCTTT
CDR3 protein: CASSVYRETEAFF
J gene: TRBJ1-1
D gene: .
clone size: .
V gene: TRBV12-3/TRBV12-4

CDR3 DNA: TGCGCCAGCAGCCCCAGGACAGGCGACTCCTATAATTCACCCCTCCACTTT
CDR3 protein: CASSPRTGDSYNSPLHF
J gene: TRBJ1-6
D gene: TRBD1
clone size: .
V gene: TRBV5-1

CDR3 DNA: TGTGCCAGCAGTGAAGGGTATACAGTGATCTATGGCTACACCTTC
CDR3 protein: CASSEGYTVIYGYTF
J gene: TRBJ1-2
D gene: .
clone size: .
V gene: TRBV2

CDR3 DNA: TGTGCCAGCAGCCGTGACAGGAACTCCAACTATGGCTACACCTTC
CDR3 protein: CASSRDRNSNYGYTF
J gene: TRBJ1-2
D gene: .
clone size: .
V gene: TRBV11-2

CDR3 DNA: TGTGCCAGCAGTTACTCGGCCGTGAACACTGAAGCTTTCTTT
CDR3 protein: CASSYSAVNTEAFF
J gene: TRBJ1-1
D gene: .
clone size: .
V gene: TRBV6-5

CDR3 DNA: TGTGCCAGCTCGGGGCGGGGCACTGAAGCTTTCTTT
CDR3 protein: CASSGRGTEAFF
J gene: TRBJ1-1
D gene: .
clone size: .
V gene: TRBV6-5

CDR3 DNA: TGTGCCAGCAGCTTAGGACTAGCGGGGGGCACAGATACGCAGTATTTT
CDR3 protein: CASSLGLAGGTDTQYF
J gene: TRBJ2-3
D gene: TRBD2
clone size: few
V gene: TRBV7-9

CDR3 DNA: TGTGCCAGCAGCGTAGGAGGTAGCGGGGGGATAGAGACCCAGTACTTC
CDR3 protein: CASSVGGSGGIETQYF
J gene: TRBJ2-5
D gene: TRBD2
clone size: .
V gene: TRBV9

CDR3 DNA: TGTGCCAGTAGTATATCCCACAGGCGTAATTCACCCCTCCACTTT
CDR3 protein: CASSISHRRNSPLHF
J gene: TRBJ1-6
D gene: .
clone size: .
V gene: TRBV19

CDR3 DNA: TGTGCCAGCAGCTTACAGGGGCAAGCTAACTATGGCTACACCTTC
CDR3 protein: CASSLQGQANYGYTF
J gene: TRBJ1-2
D gene: .
clone size: .
V gene: TRBV7-2